Sequencing of this T cell receptor (beta chain) was carried out in a study of spatial heterogeneity in lung cancer. Study context: Each time, sequencing found more beta-chain sequences than alpha-chain sequences. An average of more than ten raw reads was observed per unique TCR and UMI combination.

Time point defined: sample taken at primary tumor resection. TCRs were sequenced from unsorted whole RNA of tumor, nontumor lung or PBMC. Untreated early-stage non-small cell lung cancer patients, about 70 in total, were the donors. This clonotype was detected ten times or more. This beta chain is an unintended read in a library built for alpha chains; its size means little. All TCR cDNA molecules were individually tagged with a unique molecular identifier. From the 5' RACE reads, TCRdb called clonotypes with MiXCR, one entry per CDR3 protein. The table shows 10,000 to 15,000 distinct CDR3 sequences, with roughly 5.2% occurring only once. The receptor was derived from a human donor with early-stage non-small cell lung cancer. The sequences come from lung tumor tissue, collected at surgery.

CDR3 sequence (DNA): TGCGCCAGCAGCCAAGTCAGACTATTTGGAAACATTCAGTACTTC. Protein product: CASSQVRLFGNIQYF. The V call is TRBV4-3, the J call TRBJ2-4; TRBD2 is a possible D gene (5 bases). The CDR3 spans 15 residues. Trimming took off 1 base at V and 6 bases at J, with 13 bases between the two ends. Germline CDR1 is LGHNA and CDR2 is YSLEER.